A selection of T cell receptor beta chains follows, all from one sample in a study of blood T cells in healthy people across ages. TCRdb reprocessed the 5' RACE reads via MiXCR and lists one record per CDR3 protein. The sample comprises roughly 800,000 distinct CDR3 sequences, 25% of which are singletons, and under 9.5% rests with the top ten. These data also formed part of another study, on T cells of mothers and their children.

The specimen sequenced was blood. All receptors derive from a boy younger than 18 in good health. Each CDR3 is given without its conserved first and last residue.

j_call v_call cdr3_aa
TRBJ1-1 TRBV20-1 SARAGQGMVGVSLNTEAF
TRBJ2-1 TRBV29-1 SVETLSLAYNEQF
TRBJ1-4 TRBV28 ASTLPFDRAGNEKLF
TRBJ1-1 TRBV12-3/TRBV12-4 ASSYPRQEAF
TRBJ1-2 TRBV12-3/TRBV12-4 ASSWAPDYGYT
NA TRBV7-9 ASRHYGGAAETQY
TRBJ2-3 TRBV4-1 ASSHRDRGTDTQY
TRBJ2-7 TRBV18 ASSPPGLIGGSYEQY
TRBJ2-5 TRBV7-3 ASSLGYSGTGETQY
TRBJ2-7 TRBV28 ASSSSGRDLRYEQY
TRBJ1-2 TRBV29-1 SVAQSGTFYGYT
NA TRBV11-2 ASSSLAERPYEQY
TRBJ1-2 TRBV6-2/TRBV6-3 ASSSRDRALYGYT
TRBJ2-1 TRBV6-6 ASSPSTYNEQF
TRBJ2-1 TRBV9 ASSDGPTSSYNEQF
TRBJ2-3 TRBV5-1 ASSLRTGQDTQY
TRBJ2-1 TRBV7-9 ANSDRGQISLNNNEQF
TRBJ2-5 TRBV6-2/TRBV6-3 ASSYLRARRETQY
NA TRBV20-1 SARDRRQGGYEQY
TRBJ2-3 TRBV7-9 ASSPGGHTQY
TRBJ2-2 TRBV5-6 ASSLSRRNTGELF
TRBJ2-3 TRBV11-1 ASSPPSWTSGFTDTQY
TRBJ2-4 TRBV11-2 ASSFPARPRTENIQY
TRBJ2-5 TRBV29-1 SVEETQY
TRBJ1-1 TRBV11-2 ASSLSVSTEAF
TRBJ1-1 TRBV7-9 ASSVDDSTNTEAF
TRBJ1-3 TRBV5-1 ASSLAFGSSGNTIY
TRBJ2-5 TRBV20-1 SAPLGQETQY
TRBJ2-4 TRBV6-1 ASIGTVIAKNIQY
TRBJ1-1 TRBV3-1 ASTKELGLNTEAF
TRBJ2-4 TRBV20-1 SASGGGSIQY
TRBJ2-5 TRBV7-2 ASSLASGTVSSETQY
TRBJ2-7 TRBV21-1 ASSKASGRHEQY
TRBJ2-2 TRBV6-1 ASSEVDFYTGELF
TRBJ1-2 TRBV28 ASKTMGSLYGYT
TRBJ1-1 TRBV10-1 ASSEGQPNTEAF
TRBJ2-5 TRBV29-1 SVDGESQEETQY
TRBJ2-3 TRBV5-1 ASSPRNSRGTDTQY
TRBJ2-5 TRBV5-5 ASSLARIGETQY
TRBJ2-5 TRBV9 ASSGQLETQY
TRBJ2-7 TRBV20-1 SWGSYEQY
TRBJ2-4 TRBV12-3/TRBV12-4 ASSLYDRGLAKNIQY
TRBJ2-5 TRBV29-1 SSTSGAVVETQY
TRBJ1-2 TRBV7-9 ASSKGGYGYT
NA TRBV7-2 ASSLEPGYEQF